This TCR beta chain was identified during a study of blood T cell repertoires in COVID-19. Study at large: Italy, Spain and the United States were the sources of the convalescent and acute COVID-19 samples. T cells, B-cell-depleted T cells, or PBMCs provided the cDNA or gDNA that served as material.

CDR3 length: 13 residues. V was shortened by 6 bases and J by 4 bases, with 7 bases between the two germline ends. Germline V lookup: CDR1 MDHEN, CDR2 SYDVKM. Original processing notes: Reference gene primer amplification in the assay estimated nucleated cell counts. The method was immunoSEQ multiplex PCR; TCRdb's version includes in-frame clones alone and lacks a portion of them. V and J calls and clone size are given by that table; D and trimming were obtained from the DNA. The table includes roughly 200,000 clones, about 77% detected once. This receptor was taken from an elderly woman with active or convalescent COVID-19. Material for sequencing was peripheral blood. The chain links TRBV28 to TRBJ2-6; D gene uncertain. The CDR3 protein is CASRRFGANVLTF. DNA of the CDR3: TGTGCCAGCAGACGGTTCGGGGCCAACGTCCTGACTTTC.